This T cell receptor beta chain was documented in a study of identical twins. Study observations and caveats: Cord blood's abundant beta clonotypes had fewer insertions, unlike memory repertoires.

Of note for this clonotype: Its antigen is currently unknown.

The CDR3 extends over 14 amino acids. V was pared by 6 bases and J by 0 bases, with 12 bases between. Looked up from germline, CDR1 is MGHDK and CDR2 is SYGVNS. TCRdb re-called the 5' RACE reads through MiXCR, storing one row per CDR3 protein. The repertoire consists of about 470,000 distinct CDR3 sequences, with approximately 25% occurring once and the leading ten covering about 2.9%. The same specimen was also included in a second study, on T cells expressing NK-cell markers.

This receptor was obtained from a young woman in good health. This chain links TRBV25-1 with TRBJ2-7; D not resolved. Sequenced input: CD4+ T cells sorted from blood. The CDR3 loop reads CASRLVRHSYEQYF. The CDR3 coding sequence is TGTGCCAGCAGATTGGTCAGGCACTCCTACGAGCAGTACTTC.